The rows below give T cell receptor beta chains drawn from one sample of a study of CD8 T cells in Susac syndrome. MiXCR, run by TCRdb on the immunoSEQ multiplex PCR reads, gives a single entry per CDR3 protein. The sample lists under 200,000 distinct CDR3 sequences; around 93% were seen once. The sequencing input was CD4+ T cells from PBMCs. The receptors here all came from a human donor in good health. Each CDR3 is given with its conserved first and last residue. A D gene is named only where the DNA matches it firmly. Clone size is given for some rows only: seen once, a few or many times, or a class if the clone is expanded.

TRBJ2-2,TRBV5-1,.,TRBD2,CASSLARGGNTGELFF,TGCGCCAGCAGCTTGGCTCGCGGGGGGAACACCGGGGAGCTGTTTTTT
TRBJ2-1,TRBV5-6,.,.,CASLLGVWGEQFF,TGTGCCAGCCTGCTTGGGGTTTGGGGTGAGCAGTTCTTC
TRBJ2-3,TRBV28,few,.,CASSLVGAPDTQYF,TGTGCCAGCAGTTTGGTGGGGGCCCCGGATACGCAGTATTTT
TRBJ2-7,TRBV7-9,once,.,CASSFGTAYEQYF,TGTGCCAGCAGCTTCGGGACCGCCTACGAGCAGTACTTC
TRBJ2-1,TRBV7-9,once,.,CASSLVSGWGWDEQFF,TGTGCCAGCAGCTTAGTGTCCGGGTGGGGTTGGGATGAGCAGTTCTTC
TRBJ1-1,TRBV5-1,.,.,CASLPGGATHTEAFF,TGCGCCAGTCTGCCGGGGGGGGCTACTCACACTGAAGCTTTCTTT
TRBJ2-2,TRBV5-1,.,TRBD2,CASSGPAGGVRNTGELFF,TGCGCCAGCAGCGGCCCAGCGGGGGGCGTTCGGAACACCGGGGAGCTGTTTTTT
TRBJ2-7,TRBV29-1,.,.,CSVVWNSYEQYF,TGCAGCGTTGTTTGGAATTCCTACGAGCAGTACTTC
TRBJ1-1,TRBV6-5,.,.,CASSYKGTVTEAFF,TGTGCCAGCAGTTACAAGGGTACGGTCACTGAAGCTTTCTTT
TRBJ2-2,TRBV9,.,.,CASSAPGPSGTGELFF,TGTGCCAGCAGCGCCCCCGGGCCAAGCGGCACCGGGGAGCTGTTTTTT
TRBJ2-1,TRBV12-3/TRBV12-4,.,TRBD1,CASQQGAGYNEQFF,TGTGCCAGCCAACAGGGGGCAGGTTACAATGAGCAGTTCTTC
TRBJ2-1,TRBV20-1,.,TRBD2,CSALKRGAEQFF,TGCAGTGCTCTTAAGCGGGGGGCTGAGCAGTTCTTC
TRBJ2-7,TRBV29-1,.,TRBD2,CSAGTSGTYEQYF,TGCAGCGCCGGGACTAGCGGTACCTACGAGCAGTACTTC
TRBJ2-2,TRBV5-1,.,TRBD2,CASSSLAGANTGELFF,TGCGCCAGCAGCTCTCTAGCGGGGGCGAACACCGGGGAGCTGTTTTTT
TRBJ1-2,TRBV28,.,.,CASSSGAGMRYTF,TGTGCCAGCAGTTCAGGGGCAGGGATGCGCTACACCTTC
TRBJ1-2,TRBV18,.,.,CASSPRPKLDNGYTF,TGTGCCAGCTCACCACGGCCTAAGCTTGACAATGGCTACACCTTC
TRBJ1-5,TRBV20-1,once,TRBD1,CSAVTGPGQPQHF,TGCAGTGCGGTGACAGGGCCAGGGCAGCCCCAGCATTTT
TRBJ2-1,TRBV3-1,.,.,CASSQSPWDEQFF,TGTGCCAGCAGCCAGAGCCCCTGGGATGAGCAGTTCTTC
TRBJ1-4,TRBV29-1,once,.,CSVAPNGDRLFF,TGCAGCGTTGCCCCAAACGGGGACCGACTGTTTTTT
TRBJ2-7,TRBV7-9,few,.,CASSLAGNYEQYF,TGTGCCAGCAGCTTAGCTGGAAACTACGAGCAGTACTTC
TRBJ2-7,TRBV20-1,.,TRBD1,CSAKRTGSGEQYF,TGCAGTGCAAAACGGACAGGGAGCGGCGAGCAGTACTTC
TRBJ2-1,TRBV12-3/TRBV12-4,once,.,CASSFPRSEGHNEQFF,TGTGCCAGCAGTTTCCCCCGTTCGGAGGGGCACAATGAGCAGTTCTTC
TRBJ1-2,TRBV7-2,.,TRBD1,CASSRTDRGRGGYTF,TGTGCCAGCAGCCGTACAGACAGGGGGCGAGGGGGCTACACCTTC
TRBJ2-7,TRBV2,.,.,CASSGSSSYEQYF,TGTGCCAGCAGTGGATCGTCCTCCTACGAGCAGTACTTC
TRBJ2-7,TRBV20-1,few,.,CSARAAGRLYSYEQYF,TGCAGTGCTAGAGCTGCCGGACGGCTCTATTCCTACGAGCAGTACTTC
TRBJ2-5,TRBV29-1,.,.,CSVHAFATQETQYF,TGCAGCGTCCACGCCTTCGCAACCCAAGAGACCCAGTACTTC
TRBJ1-5,TRBV6-2/TRBV6-3,.,TRBD1,CASSPRLGQGRQPQHF,TGTGCCAGCAGTCCACGACTGGGACAGGGGCGTCAGCCCCAGCATTTT
TRBJ1-1,TRBV29-1,.,TRBD1,CSVRQGGFMNTEAFF,TGCAGCGTTCGACAGGGGGGATTTATGAACACTGAAGCTTTCTTT
TRBJ1-6,TRBV12-3/TRBV12-4,.,TRBD1,CASSPQGAYNSPLHF,TGTGCCAGCAGTCCACAGGGGGCCTATAATTCACCCCTCCACTTT
TRBJ2-5,TRBV11-2,.,.,CASSLGGLREETQYF,TGTGCCAGCAGCTTAGGGGGTTTGCGGGAAGAGACCCAGTACTTC
TRBJ2-5,TRBV20-1,.,TRBD1,CSALTGGAETQYF,TGCAGTGCTCTGACAGGGGGGGCTGAGACCCAGTACTTC
TRBJ1-1,TRBV3-1,.,TRBD1,CASSRRQGGEAFF,TGTGCCAGCAGCCGACGGCAGGGGGGGGAAGCTTTCTTT
TRBJ1-6,TRBV19,.,.,CASSTKGRSNSPLHF,TGTGCCAGTAGTACAAAGGGGAGGAGCAATTCACCCCTCCACTTT
TRBJ1-1,TRBV3-1,.,TRBD1,CASSQGTGMNTEAFF,TGTGCCAGCAGCCAGGGGACAGGGATGAACACTGAAGCTTTCTTT
TRBJ1-1,TRBV7-9,.,.,CASSLQGPRNTEAFF,TGTGCCAGCAGCTTACAGGGGCCTAGGAACACTGAAGCTTTCTTT
TRBJ1-3,TRBV5-1,once,.,CASRGSLSSGNTIYF,TGCGCCAGCCGGGGATCCTTGAGCTCTGGAAACACCATATATTTT
TRBJ2-5,TRBV10-3,.,.,CAISEGVGQTQYF,TGTGCCATCAGTGAGGGTGTTGGTCAGACCCAGTACTTC
TRBJ1-2,TRBV27,.,.,CASSSTGFYGYTF,TGTGCCAGCAGTTCGACGGGATTTTATGGCTACACCTTC
TRBJ1-6,TRBV6-2/TRBV6-3,.,.,CASSSIAKQPSSYNSPLHF,TGTGCCAGCAGTTCTATCGCGAAGCAACCGAGCTCCTATAATTCACCCCTCCACTTT
TRBJ2-6,TRBV12-3/TRBV12-4,.,.,CASSPDGANVLTF,TGTGCCAGCAGCCCCGATGGGGCCAACGTCCTGACTTTC
TRBJ2-3,TRBV12-3/TRBV12-4,.,TRBD2,CASSLGSGGPWDTQYF,TGTGCCAGCAGTTTAGGGAGCGGGGGACCCTGGGATACGCAGTATTTT
TRBJ2-7,TRBV25-1,.,TRBD2,CASKPSGSYEQYF,TGTGCCAGCAAACCTAGCGGGAGCTACGAGCAGTACTTC
TRBJ1-1,TRBV6-1,.,.,CATTPERGDAFF,TGTGCCACAACCCCCGAGAGGGGGGACGCTTTCTTT
TRBJ1-6,TRBV27,.,TRBD1,CASDPTGGASNSPLHF,TGTGCCAGCGATCCCACAGGGGGCGCCAGCAATTCACCCCTCCACTTT
TRBJ1-1,TRBV9,.,TRBD1,CASSVGQGVTEAFF,TGTGCCAGCAGCGTAGGACAGGGGGTCACTGAAGCTTTCTTT
TRBJ2-2,TRBV5-1,once,TRBD2,CASSSWGGHTGELFF,TGCGCCAGCAGCTCCTGGGGGGGTCACACCGGGGAGCTGTTTTTT
TRBJ2-3,TRBV18,.,TRBD2,CASSLLGTTPWDTQYF,TGTGCCAGCTCACTCCTCGGGACTACCCCGTGGGATACGCAGTATTTT
TRBJ2-1,TRBV7-2,.,.,CASGSRSSFEQFF,TGTGCCAGCGGGAGCAGGAGCAGCTTTGAGCAGTTCTTC
TRBJ2-7,TRBV4-1,once,.,CASSRGQAFYEQYF,TGCGCCAGCAGCCGAGGGCAGGCCTTCTACGAGCAGTACTTC
TRBJ2-3,TRBV7-2,.,TRBD2,CASSLAGGWTDTQYF,TGTGCCAGCAGCTTAGCGGGGGGGTGGACAGATACGCAGTATTTT